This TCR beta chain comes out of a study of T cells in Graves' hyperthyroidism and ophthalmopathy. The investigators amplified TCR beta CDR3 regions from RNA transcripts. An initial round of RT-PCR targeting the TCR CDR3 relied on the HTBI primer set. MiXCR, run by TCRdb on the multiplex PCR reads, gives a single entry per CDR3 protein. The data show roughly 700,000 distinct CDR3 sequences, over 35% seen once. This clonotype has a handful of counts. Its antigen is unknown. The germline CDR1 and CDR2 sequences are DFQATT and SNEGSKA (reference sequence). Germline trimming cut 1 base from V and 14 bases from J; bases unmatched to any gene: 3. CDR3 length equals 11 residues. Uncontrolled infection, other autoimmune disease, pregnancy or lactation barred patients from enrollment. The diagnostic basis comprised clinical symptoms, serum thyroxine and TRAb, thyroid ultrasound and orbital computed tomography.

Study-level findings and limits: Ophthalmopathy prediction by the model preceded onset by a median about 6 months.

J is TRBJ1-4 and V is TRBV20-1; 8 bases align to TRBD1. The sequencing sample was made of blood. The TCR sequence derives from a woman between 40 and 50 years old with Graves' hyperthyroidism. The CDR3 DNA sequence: TGCAGTGCTAGAGTCTACAGGGGGCTGTTTTTT. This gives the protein CSARVYRGLFF.